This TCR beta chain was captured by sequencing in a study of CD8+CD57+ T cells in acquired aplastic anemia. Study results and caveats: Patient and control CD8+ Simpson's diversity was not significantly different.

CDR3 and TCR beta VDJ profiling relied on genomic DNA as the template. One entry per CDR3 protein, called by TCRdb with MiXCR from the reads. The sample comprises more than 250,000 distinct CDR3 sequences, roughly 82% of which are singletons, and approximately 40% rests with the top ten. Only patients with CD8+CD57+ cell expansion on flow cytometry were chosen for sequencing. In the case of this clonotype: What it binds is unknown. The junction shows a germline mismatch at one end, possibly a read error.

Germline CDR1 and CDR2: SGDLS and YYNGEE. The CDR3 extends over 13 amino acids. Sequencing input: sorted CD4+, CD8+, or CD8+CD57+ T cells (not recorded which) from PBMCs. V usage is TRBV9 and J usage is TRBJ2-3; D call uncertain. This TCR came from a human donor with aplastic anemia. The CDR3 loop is CASRGAGNNKHFF. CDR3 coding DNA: TGTGCCAGCAGAGGAGCTGGGAACAATAAGCACTTCTTT.